This T cell receptor beta chain was identified during a study of T cells in women clearing cervical HPV infection. Study-level background: Donors had HPV16-related CIN3 or worse; 2 had invasive cancer.

Comment on this clone: Its antigen is not known. The sequence runs out 3 residues before the end of the CDR3; the remainder is reconstructed from the germline J gene.

Sequencing was performed with immunoSEQ multiplex PCR; in TCRdb, only in-frame clones are kept and a portion is missing. Here the sample table reports tens of thousands of clones. Findings and limits, study-wide: Cases and controls were distinguished at AUC 0.83 by richness and V genes. Richness differences could reflect unmeasured T-cell content per sample. CIN3+ cases had significantly higher TCR richness than controls; evenness did not differ.

The CDR3 runs to 15 residues. V lost 3 bases, J lost 3 bases, and 7 bases stayed unmatched. Germline V gene sequence: CDR1 KGHSH, CDR2 LQKENI. The chain has TRBV18 and TRBJ1-1; 7 nucleotides align to TRBD1. The sequence was obtained from a woman between 18 and 69 years old with a cervical HPV16 infection that either progressed to CIN3+ or cleared (not recorded which). The sequencing input was blood buffy coat. CDR3 DNA (partial): TGTGCCAGCTCACCTAGACAGGGCGCAGACACTGAA. Protein product: CASSPRQGADTE. The CDR3 as a whole reads CASSPRQGADTEAFF.